This T cell receptor beta chain was sequenced in a study of T cell repertoires in cytomegalovirus infection. The wider study: The public TCR beta signatures pointed to both CMV infection and matching HLA type.

In TCRdb, the reads were re-called with MiXCR into one record per CDR3 protein. The profile shows 400,000 or so distinct CDR3 sequences, roughly 18% of them singletons. V lost 6 bases to trimming and J lost 7 bases, with 13 bases between them. The CDR3 totals 13 residues. CDR1 and CDR2 (germline): SGHKS, YYEKEE (reference sequence). This TCR came from a human donor in good health (CMV status not recorded). Some clones in this sample may be carry-over from other donors' samples. The sample was PBMCs. This rearrangement joins TRBV5-5 to TRBJ1-4, with TRBD1 as a possible D gene (5 bases). The DNA of the CDR3 is TGTGCCAGCAAGTATCAGGGTACTGAAAAACTGTTTTTT. Residues: CASKYQGTEKLFF.